This T cell receptor beta chain was documented in a study of blood T cells in healthy people across ages. V was pared by 2 bases and J by 4 bases, with 10 bases of the junction left unmatched. The length of the CDR3 is 19 residues. Germline values: CDR1 MNHEY, CDR2 SMNVEV (reference sequence). Study-wide results and limits: Leaving the PBMCs unsorted stopped any conclusive comparison of naive versus antigen-experienced cells. The study regarded diversity estimates from one million T cells as underestimates.

Researchers report isolating at least 7 million PBMCs per sample. A word on this clonotype: Its antigen is still unknown.

Sample-barcoded 5' priming and a J-beta primer mix drove a second PCR of roughly 7 to 11 cycles. Every cDNA molecule bore a tag from a template-switch adaptor containing 12 random nucleotides. TCRdb fed the 5' RACE reads into MiXCR, producing one record per CDR3 protein. The sample lists about 840,000 distinct CDR3 sequences; almost 30% were seen once. These data also formed part of another study, on T cells of mothers and their children.

V gene TRBV27 combines with J gene TRBJ2-3; TRBD2 agrees at 15 bases. The sample comprised blood. The TCR was taken from a woman aged 40 to 49 in good health. CDR3 sequence (DNA): TGTGCCAGCAGTTTAGAGGCCGGGACTAGCGGGGGGAGGTCAGATACGCAGTATTTT. Translation gives CASSLEAGTSGGRSDTQYF.